The TCR beta chain described here comes from a study of graft-versus-host responses after intestinal transplantation. Study details: Each of the recipients got a multivisceral, liver-intestinal, or isolated intestinal transplant. Once they had received anti-thymocyte globulin induction, all recipients took tacrolimus and steroids for about three years.

Study observations and caveats: Analysis identified GvH clones in recipient marrow, with some appearing first in ileum or blood. Early post-transplant HvG declines showed an association with peak circulating GvH clone levels.

The method was immunoSEQ multiplex PCR; TCRdb's version includes in-frame clones alone and lacks a portion of them. Of about 94,000 clones listed, 91% are singletons. J was trimmed by 1 base and V by 4 bases; bases with no gene match: 6. This CDR3 has 16 amino acids. Germline CDR1 is SGHRS and CDR2 is YFSETQ. A word on this clone: Its specificity is unknown.

The TCR comes from a human donor who received an intestinal transplant. The rearrangement uses TRBV5-1 and TRBJ2-4; 9 bases align to TRBD2. The specimen was unstimulated CD8+ T cells sorted from spleen or lymph node cells, collected before intestinal transplant. CDR3 in amino acids: CASSNSGSGAKNIQYF. The CDR3 DNA reads as TGCGCCAGCAGCAATAGCGGGAGCGGGGCCAAAAACATTCAGTACTTC.